This entry is about one TCR beta chain. The record originates from a study of blood T cell repertoires in COVID-19. V shed 6 bases and J 5 bases; nucleotides not matched to a gene: 11. The V gene's germline CDR1 is LGHDT and CDR2 YNNKEL (reference sequence). The CDR3 has 15 amino acids. Profiled with immunoSEQ multiplex PCR; TCRdb holds only in-frame clones, not every one. The table lists about 50,000 clones, roughly nine tenths of them singletons. The sample was peripheral blood. The chain combines TRBV3-1 (or the pseudogene TRBV3-2) with TRBJ2-7, with 9 bases fitting TRBD1. This receptor was identified in a human donor in a cohort sampled during active COVID-19. CDR3 residues: CASSTTGTGSDEQYF. The CDR3 DNA follows: TGTGCCAGCAGTACCACCGGGACAGGGTCTGACGAGCAGTACTTC.